Listed below are T cell receptor beta chains from one sample, sequenced in a study of blood T cell repertoires in COVID-19. Libraries were prepared by immunoSEQ multiplex PCR; TCRdb keeps only in-frame clonotypes and omits some of them. The repertoire holds 150,000 to 200,000 clones, with around 78% as singletons. Specimen: peripheral blood. The receptors were gathered from a woman over 75 with active or convalescent COVID-19. Each CDR3 is given with its conserved first and last residue. The order of the fields is clone size, D gene, J gene, V gene, CDR3 DNA, CDR3 protein. A D gene is named only where the DNA matches it firmly. Clone size is stated in some rows and not others, as once, few, many or a class when expanded.

clone size: NA
D gene: TRBD1
J gene: TRBJ1-2
V gene: TRBV28
CDR3 DNA: TGTGCCAGCAGTTCAGGGGGAACCTATGGCTACACCTTC
CDR3 protein: CASSSGGTYGYTF

clone size: NA
D gene: NA
J gene: TRBJ1-1
V gene: TRBV12-5
CDR3 DNA: TGTGCTAGTGGTTTGGGCGATACTGAAGCTTTCTTT
CDR3 protein: CASGLGDTEAFF

clone size: few
D gene: NA
J gene: TRBJ1-1
V gene: TRBV7-2
CDR3 DNA: TGTGCCAGCAGCCCGGGGGGGTGGATGAACACTGAAGCTTTCTTT
CDR3 protein: CASSPGGWMNTEAFF

clone size: NA
D gene: NA
J gene: TRBJ2-1
V gene: TRBV10-1
CDR3 DNA: TGCGCCAGCATATCACAAGACAATGAGCAGTTCTTC
CDR3 protein: CASISQDNEQFF

clone size: once
D gene: NA
J gene: TRBJ1-2
V gene: TRBV19
CDR3 DNA: TGTGCCAGTAGTATCGCCAGAAATAACTATGGCTACACCTTC
CDR3 protein: CASSIARNNYGYTF

clone size: NA
D gene: NA
J gene: TRBJ1-5
V gene: TRBV9
CDR3 DNA: TGTGCCAGCAGCGAGGGGCGCGGGGCGATTGACAATCAGCCCCAGCATTTT
CDR3 protein: CASSEGRGAIDNQPQHF

clone size: NA
D gene: NA
J gene: TRBJ2-7
V gene: TRBV6-2/TRBV6-3
CDR3 DNA: TGTGCCAGCAGTTACTCGGGCAGGGTAGACTACGAGCAGTACTTC
CDR3 protein: CASSYSGRVDYEQYF

clone size: once
D gene: TRBD2
J gene: TRBJ2-7
V gene: TRBV5-1
CDR3 DNA: TGCGCCAGCAGCTTCCCTCGCGGGGGGGCCGGTTACGAGCAGTACTTC
CDR3 protein: CASSFPRGGAGYEQYF

clone size: NA
D gene: NA
J gene: TRBJ1-2
V gene: TRBV27
CDR3 DNA: TGTGCCAGCAGTTTCGGGGGTGGACAAAACTATGGCTACACCTTC
CDR3 protein: CASSFGGGQNYGYTF

clone size: NA
D gene: TRBD2
J gene: TRBJ2-5
V gene: TRBV7-2
CDR3 DNA: TGTGCCAGCAGCTTAGCCGGGGGGCGGGAGGGGACCCAGTACTTC
CDR3 protein: CASSLAGGREGTQYF

clone size: NA
D gene: NA
J gene: TRBJ1-3
V gene: TRBV5-1
CDR3 DNA: TGCGCCAGCAGCATACAGGGTACCGGAAACACCATATATTTT
CDR3 protein: CASSIQGTGNTIYF

clone size: few
D gene: NA
J gene: TRBJ1-3
V gene: TRBV19
CDR3 DNA: TGTGCCAGTAGTGAGAGGGCTGGAGGAAACACCATATATTTT
CDR3 protein: CASSERAGGNTIYF

clone size: NA
D gene: NA
J gene: TRBJ1-4
V gene: TRBV5-5
CDR3 DNA: TGTGCCAGCAGCTTGGAACAGGTCAATGAAAAACTGTTTTTT
CDR3 protein: CASSLEQVNEKLFF

clone size: NA
D gene: NA
J gene: TRBJ2-1
V gene: TRBV11-2
CDR3 DNA: TGTGCCAGCAGCTTAGTGGCCCAGGCATCCTACAATGAGCAGTTCTTC
CDR3 protein: CASSLVAQASYNEQFF

clone size: NA
D gene: NA
J gene: TRBJ1-1
V gene: TRBV20-1
CDR3 DNA: TGCAGTGCTAGTCAATTGAACACTGAAGCTTTCTTT
CDR3 protein: CSASQLNTEAFF

clone size: NA
D gene: NA
J gene: TRBJ1-6
V gene: TRBV19
CDR3 DNA: TGTGCCAGTAGTAATGGCAGATTTTATAATTCACCCCTCCACTTT
CDR3 protein: CASSNGRFYNSPLHF

clone size: NA
D gene: NA
J gene: TRBJ2-1
V gene: TRBV4-3
CDR3 DNA: TGCGCCAGCAGCCAAGAGAGGGGGTTTAACAATGAGCAGTTCTTC
CDR3 protein: CASSQERGFNNEQFF

clone size: once
D gene: NA
J gene: TRBJ1-4
V gene: TRBV9
CDR3 DNA: TGTGCCAGCAACAAGGCGGGGGGGAGCGAAAAACTGTTTTTT
CDR3 protein: CASNKAGGSEKLFF

clone size: few
D gene: NA
J gene: TRBJ1-2
V gene: TRBV6-5
CDR3 DNA: TGTGCCAGCAGTTACCTAACCTCAGGGGTTAGTTATGGCTACACCTTC
CDR3 protein: CASSYLTSGVSYGYTF

clone size: few
D gene: TRBD1
J gene: TRBJ1-2
V gene: TRBV5-1
CDR3 DNA: TGCGCCAGCAGCTTGGCCGCGGGACAGGGTGAGGGCTACACCTTC
CDR3 protein: CASSLAAGQGEGYTF

clone size: NA
D gene: TRBD1
J gene: TRBJ2-4
V gene: TRBV2
CDR3 DNA: TGTGCCAGCAATTGGGACAGGGGCGGTCAAAACATTCAGTACTTC
CDR3 protein: CASNWDRGGQNIQYF

clone size: NA
D gene: NA
J gene: TRBJ1-2
V gene: TRBV3-1/TRBV3-2
CDR3 DNA: TGTGCCAGCAGCCCGGGTGGATATGGCTACACCTTC
CDR3 protein: CASSPGGYGYTF

clone size: NA
D gene: TRBD2
J gene: TRBJ2-1
V gene: TRBV30
CDR3 DNA: TGTGCCTGGAGTTTCGGGGGGATGGAATCTTATGAGCAGTTCTTC
CDR3 protein: CAWSFGGMESYEQFF

clone size: once
D gene: TRBD1
J gene: TRBJ1-6
V gene: TRBV25-1
CDR3 DNA: TGTGCCAGCAGTGAAGTCAGGACAGGGGATTTTCATTCACCCCTCCACTTT
CDR3 protein: CASSEVRTGDFHSPLHF

clone size: NA
D gene: NA
J gene: TRBJ1-2
V gene: TRBV28
CDR3 DNA: TGTGCCAGCAGTTTTGTGAGGGCCCGAGCTAACTATGGCTACACCTTC
CDR3 protein: CASSFVRARANYGYTF

clone size: NA
D gene: NA
J gene: TRBJ1-1
V gene: TRBV28
CDR3 DNA: TGTGCCAGCAGCCCGTGGACTAGGGGGATCGGAGCTTTCTTT
CDR3 protein: CASSPWTRGIGAFF

clone size: NA
D gene: NA
J gene: TRBJ2-5
V gene: TRBV4-3
CDR3 DNA: TGCGCCAGCAGCCAAGATGGAGTAATAGGACAAGAGACCCAGTACTTC
CDR3 protein: CASSQDGVIGQETQYF

clone size: NA
D gene: NA
J gene: TRBJ1-1
V gene: TRBV5-6
CDR3 DNA: TGTGCCAGCAGTGTACAAGTTACTGAAGCTTTCTTT
CDR3 protein: CASSVQVTEAFF

clone size: NA
D gene: NA
J gene: TRBJ1-1
V gene: TRBV28
CDR3 DNA: TGTGCCAGCAGTTCCCGACAGGTAGCTTTCTTT
CDR3 protein: CASSSRQVAFF

clone size: NA
D gene: NA
J gene: TRBJ1-5
V gene: TRBV28
CDR3 DNA: TGTGCCAGCACCCAGCCCGGGGATCAGCCCCAGCATTTT
CDR3 protein: CASTQPGDQPQHF

clone size: NA
D gene: NA
J gene: TRBJ2-1
V gene: TRBV28
CDR3 DNA: TGTGCCAGCAGTTTCCCGCCTAGCTCCTACAATGAGCAGTTCTTC
CDR3 protein: CASSFPPSSYNEQFF

clone size: once
D gene: NA
J gene: TRBJ2-7
V gene: TRBV28
CDR3 DNA: TGTGCCACCCGGGGACGGGGGACGTACGAGCAGTACTTC
CDR3 protein: CATRGRGTYEQYF

clone size: NA
D gene: NA
J gene: TRBJ1-2
V gene: TRBV7-2
CDR3 DNA: TGTGCCAGCAGCTTAGCGTCGCAGGAATATGGCTACACCTTC
CDR3 protein: CASSLASQEYGYTF

clone size: NA
D gene: NA
J gene: TRBJ1-3
V gene: TRBV12-5
CDR3 DNA: TGTGCTAGTGGTTTGTCAGGTGGAAACACCATATATTTT
CDR3 protein: CASGLSGGNTIYF

clone size: NA
D gene: TRBD2
J gene: TRBJ2-2
V gene: TRBV9
CDR3 DNA: TGTGCCAGCAGCGTAGGAGGGACTAGCCTCGGGGAGCTGTTTTTT
CDR3 protein: CASSVGGTSLGELFF

clone size: few
D gene: NA
J gene: TRBJ1-2
V gene: TRBV27
CDR3 DNA: TGTGCCAGCAGTTTTACGCGCGGGTCGAACTATGGCTACACCTTC
CDR3 protein: CASSFTRGSNYGYTF

clone size: NA
D gene: NA
J gene: TRBJ2-5
V gene: TRBV10-2
CDR3 DNA: TGCGCCAGCAGTGCGCCGACAGTACAAGAGACCCAGTACTTC
CDR3 protein: CASSAPTVQETQYF

clone size: NA
D gene: NA
J gene: TRBJ1-3
V gene: TRBV7-6
CDR3 DNA: TGTGCCAGCAGCGCGGGGGGGGGCACTGGAAACACCATATATTTT
CDR3 protein: CASSAGGGTGNTIYF

clone size: NA
D gene: NA
J gene: TRBJ2-2
V gene: TRBV6-5
CDR3 DNA: TGTGCCAGCAGTCTCACCGGGGAGCTGTTTTTT
CDR3 protein: CASSLTGELFF

clone size: once
D gene: TRBD1
J gene: TRBJ1-2
V gene: TRBV19
CDR3 DNA: TGTGCCAGTAGTCCAGGACAGGCCCTGGGCTATGGCTACACCTTC
CDR3 protein: CASSPGQALGYGYTF

clone size: once
D gene: NA
J gene: TRBJ1-1
V gene: TRBV2
CDR3 DNA: TGTGCCAGCAGTGTTAACAGGAACACTGAAGCTTTCTTT
CDR3 protein: CASSVNRNTEAFF

clone size: NA
D gene: NA
J gene: TRBJ1-6
V gene: TRBV5-1
CDR3 DNA: TGCGCCAGCAGCTTGGCGGGTGGGTATAATTCACCCCTCCACTTT
CDR3 protein: CASSLAGGYNSPLHF

clone size: NA
D gene: TRBD2
J gene: TRBJ2-2
V gene: TRBV4-3
CDR3 DNA: TGCGCCAGCAGCCAAGAAGCGGGGGGCCTACACAACACCGGGGAGCTGTTTTTT
CDR3 protein: CASSQEAGGLHNTGELFF